A single sample gave rise to the 14 T cell receptor beta chains below, sequenced in a study of beta chain features in type 1 diabetes. The isolated RNA, all of it, was reverse transcribed, so expressed TCRB transcripts were what got sequenced. Produced via immunoSEQ multiplex PCR; TCRdb's table is partial and in-frame only. This table has 250,000 to 300,000 clones, about 8.5% appearing once. The sequencing input was central memory CD4+ T cells from blood. These receptors were collected from a woman under 30 in good health.

This clone was seen more than once but under ten times. The DNA for the CDR3 is TGTGCCAGCAGCTTACGGACAGGGGGGACCTACGAGCAGTACTTC. The encoded protein is CASSLRTGGTYEQYF. This chain uses TRBV11-2 with TRBJ2-7; 10 nucleotides line up with TRBD1. J gave up 2 bases and V 2 bases, and 3 bases lay outside the gene matches. This CDR3 contains 15 residues. Germline assignment: CDR1 SGHAT and CDR2 FQNNGV. The complete variable domain, with remaining parts taken from reference TRBV11-2 and TRBJ2-7, reads EAGVAQSPRYKIIEKRQSVAFWCNPISGHATLYWYQQILGQGPKLLIQFQNNGVVDDSQLPKDRFSAERLKGVDSTLKIQPAKLEDSAVYLCASSLRTGGTYEQYFGPGTRLTVT.

On this clone itself: Other DNA sequences in the sample encode the same CDR3. The rearrangement uses TRBV5-6 and TRBJ2-7; 7 bases fit TRBD1. The ends lost 3 bases at V and 1 base at J; junction bases unmatched: 4. The CDR3 runs to 14 residues. Per germline, CDR1 SGHDT and CDR2 YYEEEE. The CDR3 bases are TGTGCCAGCAGCTCCAGGGACAGATCCTACGAGCAGTACGTC. Translated, it gives CASSSRDRSYEQYV.

The genes are TRBV6-5 and TRBJ1-1; no clear D. Trimming cost V 6 bases and J 10 bases, with 18 bases left between them. The CDR3 spans 13 residues. CDR1 is MNHEY and CDR2 is SVGAGI in the germline V gene. For the CDR3, the DNA is TGTGCCAGCAGCCAAAGGACCGGTCATGGAGCTTTCTTT. This gives the protein CASSQRTGHGAFF.

This chain links TRBV9 with TRBJ2-3; D not resolved. CDR3 size: 14 residues. Trimming shortened V by 0 bases and J by 4 bases, and 9 bases separated the two germline ends. Germline V gene data show CDR1 as SGDLS and CDR2 as YYNGEE. The CDR3 bases are TGTGCCAGCAGCGTAGGTAGTGCCGCAGATACGCAGTATTTT. Translation: CASSVGSAADTQYF.

In this sample, this clone turned up many times. The rearrangement uses TRBV7-2 and TRBJ2-3; unclear D gene. This CDR3 contains 14 residues. The V end lost 2 bases, the J end lost 0 bases, and 6 bases lay between the germline ends. In germline, CDR1 is SGHTA, CDR2 FQGNSA. The CDR3 is CASSLYGSTDTQYF. The DNA for the CDR3 is TGTGCCAGCAGCTTATACGGGAGCACAGATACGCAGTATTTT.

This clone was recorded a few times. The J gene is TRBJ2-2, the V gene TRBV29-1, with 7 bases matching TRBD2. The CDR3 totals 14 residues. The V segment lost 7 bases and the J segment 2 bases; nucleotides outside the gene matches: 7. The V gene's germline CDR1 is SQVTM and CDR2 ANQGSEA. The CDR3: CSASGTTNTGELFF. The CDR3 DNA is TGCAGCGCCTCCGGGACTACTAACACCGGGGAGCTGTTTTTT.

This clone was observed a few times. The chain uses TRBV18 and TRBJ2-2; 7 nucleotides match TRBD1. The CDR3 has 17 residues. The germline V gene encodes CDR1 KGHSH and CDR2 LQKENI. J lost 4 bases, V lost 6 bases, and 14 bases had no gene match. CDR3: CASSRSSWDRSTGELFF. DNA for the CDR3: TGTGCCAGCTCCCGGTCTTCGTGGGACAGAAGCACCGGGGAGCTGTTTTTT.

The V call is TRBV4-3, the J call TRBJ1-2, with TRBD1 matching 7 bases. Germline V lookup: CDR1 LGHNA, CDR2 YSLEER. V was pared by 5 bases and J by 4 bases, with 10 bases of the junction left unmatched. There are 15 residues in the CDR3. CDR3 sequence: CASSLDLGGGYGYTF. The DNA for the CDR3 is TGCGCCAGCAGCTTGGACCTAGGGGGCGGCTATGGCTACACCTTC.

A few counts support this clone. This chain links TRBV18 with TRBJ2-5; 10 nucleotides align to TRBD2. The trim removed 4 bases at V and 2 bases at J, leaving 13 bases unmatched. The CDR3 totals 18 residues. CDR1 is KGHSH, CDR2 LQKENI, per germline. CDR3 DNA sequence: TGTGCCAGCTCACAGCTCTTCCTAGCTAGCGGGAGTCAAGAGACCCAGTACTTC. It specifies CASSQLFLASGSQETQYF.

This chain connects TRBV20-1 to TRBJ1-4, with D possibly TRBD1 on 5 matching bases. The CDR3 runs 11 residues. Germline CDR1 reads DFQATT; CDR2 reads SNEGSKA (reference sequence). V was pared by 6 bases and J by 8 bases, with 10 bases between. The CDR3 DNA reads as TGCAGTGCCTATGAGGGGGAAAAACTGTTTTTT. Its translation: CSAYEGEKLFF.

This chain links TRBV5-1 with TRBJ2-7; a possible D gene is TRBD2 (6 bases). V gave up 4 bases and J gave up 6 bases, with 11 bases separating them. The CDR3 covers 12 residues. Germline V gene lookup returns CDR1 SGHRS and CDR2 YFSETQ. This chain's CDR3 is CASSLSGGEQYV. In DNA, the CDR3 is TGCGCCAGCAGCCTATCCGGGGGCGAGCAGTACGTC.

Concerning this clone: This same CDR3 is encoded by further DNA sequences in the sample. The V gene is TRBV7-2, the J gene TRBJ2-2; D is ambiguous. This CDR3 spans 14 amino acids. With 5 bases removed from V and 1 base from J, the gap between germline ends came to 8 bases. Germline V gene sequence: CDR1 SGHTA, CDR2 FQGNSA. CDR3 sequence (DNA): TGTGCCAGCAGCCTCGCAGGGAACACCGGGGAGCTGTTTTTT. It is translated as CASSLAGNTGELFF.

This clone was observed a few times. The chain employs TRBV11-2 and TRBJ1-2, with D possibly being TRBD1 (5 bases). This CDR3 is 13 amino acids long. V was shortened by 6 bases and J by 3 bases, with 11 bases between the two germline ends. Germline values: CDR1 SGHAT, CDR2 FQNNGV. The CDR3 DNA reads TGTGCCAGCAGTCCAGGGTTTTACTATGGCTACACCTTC. This sequence encodes CASSPGFYYGYTF.

In its sample, this clone was seen a few times. The J gene is TRBJ1-5, the V gene TRBV5-6; possible D gene TRBD1, 5 bases. In germline, CDR1 is SGHDT, CDR2 YYEEEE. V shed 3 bases and J shed 4 bases, with 14 bases lying between them. This CDR3 has 15 amino acids. DNA for the CDR3: TGTGCCAGCAGCTCCGGGCAGGGCGTAAATCAGCCCCAGCATTTT. Encoded protein: CASSSGQGVNQPQHF.